This record looks at one TCR beta chain sequence and its context. This CDR3 has 15 amino acids. Germline V CDR1 and CDR2: SGDLS, YYNGEE. The V and J ends lost 0 bases and 8 bases, in that order; junction bases with no gene match: 7. This specimen comes from a study of blood T cell repertoires in COVID-19. Study-wide context: Samples representing acute and convalescent COVID-19 were sourced from the United States, Italy and Spain. Sources were T cells, B-cell-depleted T cells, or PBMCs; the material itself was cDNA or gDNA.

Per the authors' pipeline: Amplification with reference gene primers provided the estimates of nucleated cell counts. The method was immunoSEQ multiplex PCR; TCRdb's version includes in-frame clones alone and lacks a portion of them. The V and J calls and clone size are taken from that table; D and trimming were inferred from the DNA. The sample yields about 360,000 clones, approximately 86% seen once. This sequence was found in a human donor in a cohort sampled during active COVID-19. This chain connects TRBV9 to TRBJ1-4; 7 positions agree with TRBD1. Specimen: peripheral blood. The CDR3 here is CASSVGGGPEEKLFF. For the CDR3, the DNA is TGTGCCAGCAGCGTAGGAGGGGGCCCGGAGGAAAAACTGTTTTTT.